The 10 T cell receptor beta chains presented below share a single source sample, sequenced in a study of post-analysis software for immune sequencing data (dated by TCRdb to between 2014 and 2017). Libraries came from PCR. Sequencer: Illumina HiSeq 2500. To reduce PCR and sequencing biases, unique molecular identifiers were built into the TCR beta cDNA libraries. Using fastp trimming at Q25 and MiXCR clonotype assembly, TCRdb reanalyzed the public sequencing data and kept in-frame beta chains. Merged by CDR3 protein, the rows form single entries marked with the most common genes and DNA. Across this sample there are some 190,000 distinct CDR3 sequences, with 25% to 30% seen only once. The ten largest clones take up about 3.7% of the sample. Their antigens are not known. Summary of the overall study and its limitations: Patients showed significantly higher frequencies than controls for roughly five TRBV segments, among them TRBV5-6, TRBV5-1 and TRBV20-1.

The sequenced material came from blood. Receptor source: a girl aged 2-17 years with multiple sclerosis.

This clonotype was recorded at least ten times. The chain employs TRBV20-1 and TRBJ2-5, with 7 positions matching TRBD2. This CDR3 spans 14 amino acids. V lost 3 bases, J lost 1 base, and 5 bases stayed unmatched. Germline CDR1 is DFQATT and CDR2 is SNEGSKA (reference sequence). The CDR3 loop reads CSASPTSFQETQYF. The CDR3 DNA reads TGCAGTGCTAGTCCGACTAGCTTCCAAGAGACCCAGTACTTC.

This clonotype was observed many times. The chain has TRBV12-3 or TRBV12-4 and TRBJ2-5; D gene unclear. The CDR3 consists of 10 residues. Trimming stripped 5 bases from V and 5 bases from J, with 3 bases between. DNA of the CDR3: TGTGCCAGCAGTGGGGAGACCCAGTACTTC. Encoded protein: CASSGETQYF.

This clonotype appeared a few times. The rearrangement uses TRBV10-2 and TRBJ2-3, with TRBD1 matching 7 bases. Trimming at V came to 3 bases and at J to 10 bases, leaving 13 bases not matched to a gene. The CDR3 spans 15 residues. The germline gives CDR1 WSHSY, CDR2 SAAADI. CDR3 nucleotides: TGCGCCAGCAGTGATGACAGGGCCGCAAGTGATGCGCAGTATTTT. Its translation: CASSDDRAASDAQYF.

The chain has TRBV7-2 and TRBJ2-1; 9 bases map to TRBD1. The DNA end is a closer match to TRBJ2-7, so the J assignment may be wrong. The CDR3 spans 16 residues. Germline V gene data show CDR1 as SGHTA and CDR2 as FQGNSA. Written as DNA, the CDR3 is TGTGCCAGCAGCGCATCATCGGGGACAGGGAGGAATGAGCAGTACTTC. This translates into CASSASSGTGRNEQYF.

This clonotype occurred many times. J is TRBJ2-4 and V is TRBV6-5; tentative D call: TRBD1 (5 bases). This CDR3 has 15 amino acids. CDR1 MNHEY and CDR2 SVGAGI come from the germline V gene. The V end was cut by 2 bases, the J end by 4 bases, with 12 bases between. The CDR3 DNA reads as TGTGCCAGCAGTTACCGTCCAAAGGGGAAAAACATTCAGTACTTC. It translates to CASSYRPKGKNIQYF.

In this sample, this clonotype turned up many times. This sequence joins TRBV4-1 and TRBJ2-5; unclear D gene. Germline CDR1 reads MGHRA; CDR2 reads YSYEKL. Trimming cost V 2 bases and J 1 base, with 5 bases left between them. The CDR3 is 13 residues long. CDR3 sequence reads: CASSQITQETQYF. In DNA, the CDR3 is TGCGCCAGCAGCCAAATTACCCAAGAGACCCAGTACTTC.

This clonotype was recorded at least ten times. The genes are TRBV21-1 and TRBJ2-7. TRBV21-1 is shown as a pseudogene. The CDR3 runs to 12 residues. CDR3 loop: CASSKHAYEQYF. CDR3 nucleotide sequence: TGTGCCAGCAGCAAGCATGCCTACGAGCAGTACTTC.

This clonotype came up a few times. This sequence joins TRBV7-2 and TRBJ2-1, with a possible D match to TRBD2 (6 bases). CDR1 and CDR2 (germline): SGHTA, FQGNSA. V lost 2 bases to trimming and J lost 4 bases, with 15 bases between them. The CDR3 has 16 amino acids. The chain's CDR3 is CASSLIGVAVYNEQFF. CDR3 coding DNA: TGTGCCAGCAGCTTAATTGGAGTAGCGGTTTACAATGAGCAGTTCTTC.

As regards this clonotype: A much bigger clone sits one base away, suggesting this may be a read error. The J gene is TRBJ2-1, the V gene TRBV3-1, with D perhaps TRBD2 (6 bases). Between the trimmed V and J ends, which lost 0 bases and 9 bases, there was a span of 12 bases. The germline CDR1 and CDR2 sequences are LGHDT and YNNKEL (reference sequence). The CDR3 covers 14 residues. This chain's CDR3 is CASSQDAGWGEQFF. DNA for the CDR3: TGTGCCAGCAGCCAAGACGCGGGGTGGGGTGAGCAGTTCTTC.

This clonotype has at least ten counts. This sequence joins TRBV10-3 and TRBJ2-1; TRBD2 matches at 7 bases. The germline V gene encodes CDR1 ENHRY and CDR2 SYGVKD. The CDR3 sequence is 15 residues long. V trimming: 8 bases; J trimming: 2 bases; junction bases outside the gene matches: 9. The CDR3 DNA is TGTGCCATCGTGGGCCCTAGCGGTCCCTACAATGAGCAGTTCTTC. This gives the protein CAIVGPSGPYNEQFF.